Presented here are 26 T cell receptor beta chains from one specimen sequenced in a study of OX40 agonist ivuxolimab in advanced cancers. Library construction relied on the immunoSEQ multiplex PCR assay. The immuneACCESS repertoire file appears here via TCRdb, limited to in-frame rearrangements. These files lack a portion of the clones; in checked studies, under half of the deficit traces to unresolved V genes, and the cause of the others is not known. The sample contains about 61,000 clones, 86% of them found a single time. The biggest ten clones account for less than 0.6% of the sample. This sample comprised CD4+ or CD8+ T cells sorted from blood, obtained in a trial of the OX40 agonist ivuxolimab. These receptors were collected from an adult with an advanced solid tumor such as melanoma, head and neck, liver or kidney cancer.

This chain joins TRBV7-8 and TRBJ2-3, with TRBD2 identical over 8 bases. The CDR3 sequence is 17 residues long. Looked up from germline, CDR1 is SGHVS and CDR2 is FQNEAQ. Trimming cost V 0 bases and J 1 base; bases outside gene matches: 6. CDR3: CASSLARLAGRTDTQYF. The CDR3 DNA follows: TGTGCCAGCAGCTTAGCTCGGCTAGCGGGCCGCACAGATACGCAGTATTTT.

This sequence joins TRBV29-1 and TRBJ1-3; possible D gene TRBD1, 6 bases. From germline, CDR1 is SQVTM and CDR2 ANQGSEA. The length of the CDR3 is 15 residues. V lost 6 bases and J lost 0, with 15 bases in between. For the CDR3, the DNA is TGCAGCGTCGCGTGGGGGGCGAACTCTGGAAACACCATATATTTT. Its protein product is CSVAWGANSGNTIYF. The full variable domain, rest sourced from reference TRBV29-1 and TRBJ1-3, is SAVISQKPSRDICQRGTSLTIQCQVDSQVTMMFWYRQQPGQSLTLIATANQGSEATYESGFVIDKFPISRPNLTFSTLTVSNMSPEDSSIYLCSVAWGANSGNTIYFGEGSWLTVV.

This clone was seen a handful of times. The chain carries TRBV5-1 and TRBJ2-7; 9 bases are shared with TRBD1. Trimming at V came to 4 bases and at J to 7 bases, leaving 9 bases not matched to a gene. This CDR3 is built from 14 residues. Germline V CDR1 and CDR2: SGHRS, YFSETQ. The CDR3 DNA reads as TGCGCCAGCAGCATTGGACAGGGGACGGGGGAGCAGTACTTC. This encodes CASSIGQGTGEQYF.

This clone occurred a few times. This chain links TRBV2 with TRBJ2-1; no reliable D call. Trimming pared 6 bases from V and 9 bases from J, leaving 12 bases between. The germline gives CDR1 SNHLY, CDR2 FYNNEI. The CDR3 contains 12 residues. DNA of the CDR3: TGTGCCAGCAGAGAATTTGCCGGTGAGCAGTTCTTC. Protein: CASREFAGEQFF.

This clone was observed a handful of times. The genes are TRBV5-1 and TRBJ2-3; D is ambiguous. V was cut by 3 bases and J by 2 bases, with 16 bases left in between. The CDR3 sequence is 16 residues long. Germline V lookup: CDR1 SGHRS, CDR2 YFSETQ. CDR3 loop: CASSSPRLGATDTQYF. CDR3 nucleotides: TGCGCCAGCAGCTCCCCCAGACTGGGCGCCACAGATACGCAGTATTTT.

The chain employs TRBV15 and TRBJ2-7; a weak D match, TRBD1 (6 bases). V was shortened by 3 bases and J by 7 bases, with 13 bases between the two germline ends. This CDR3 contains 13 residues. Germline loops: CDR1 LNHNV, CDR2 YYDKDF (reference sequence). The chain's CDR3 is CATSSRQVEEQYF. The DNA for the CDR3 is TGTGCCACCAGCAGTCGACAGGTTGAAGAGCAGTACTTC.

The rearrangement links TRBV9 to TRBJ1-4; 9 positions match TRBD1. The junction had 5 bases not matched to a gene; V was cut back by 0 bases and J by 8 bases. The CDR3 is 15 amino acids. The germline CDR1 and CDR2 sequences are SGDLS and YYNGEE. This chain's CDR3 is CASSVEGTGKEKLFF. The CDR3, as DNA: TGTGCCAGCAGCGTAGAGGGGACAGGGAAAGAAAAACTGTTTTTT.

Concerning this clone itself: One end of the junction is discordant with germline, which a read error may explain. V is TRBV5-4 and J is TRBJ2-3; D may be TRBD2 (5 bases). Germline loops: CDR1 SGHNT, CDR2 YYREEE (reference sequence). This CDR3 region has 13 residues. CDR3 nucleotide sequence: TGTGCCAGCAGATTTTCTGGCGAACGGACTCCCCGTTTT. Its translation is CASRFSGERTPRF.

This clone occurred once. The chain recombines TRBV5-4 with TRBJ1-2; no clear D gene. The CDR3 totals 14 residues. The V end lost 3 bases, the J end lost 0 bases, and 9 bases lay between the germline ends. Germline CDR1 is SGHNT and CDR2 is YYREEE (reference sequence). The CDR3 bases are TGTGCCAGCAGCTCCTCCTGGGCTAACTATGGCTACACCTTC. Protein product: CASSSSWANYGYTF.

The chain joins TRBV11-1 to TRBJ2-1; D perhaps matches TRBD1 (6 bases). V was pared by 4 bases and J by 6 bases, with 13 bases between. CDR1 is SGHAT and CDR2 is FQDESV in the germline V gene (reference sequence). The CDR3 spans 14 residues. The CDR3 loop is CASSSRTERNEQFF. In nucleotides, the CDR3 is TGTGCCAGCAGCTCGCGGACAGAGCGCAATGAGCAGTTCTTC.

The J gene is TRBJ1-1, the V gene TRBV10-1; D not certain. The V end was cut by 4 bases, the J end by 1 base, with 7 bases between. CDR1 and CDR2 from the germline V gene are WNHNN and SYGVQD (reference sequence). This CDR3 has 13 residues. CDR3: CASSGAGNTEAFF. In DNA form, the CDR3 reads TGCGCCAGCAGTGGGGCAGGGAACACTGAAGCTTTCTTT.

The J gene is TRBJ2-5, the V gene TRBV28; 9 nucleotides match TRBD2. Trimming at V came to 2 bases and at J to 4 bases, leaving 5 bases not matched to a gene. This CDR3 contains 15 residues. Germline CDR1 reads MDHEN; CDR2 reads SYDVKM. The chain's CDR3 is CASSLPQLAGETQYF. The DNA for the CDR3 is TGTGCCAGCAGTTTACCCCAACTAGCGGGAGAGACCCAGTACTTC. The whole variable domain, filled in from reference TRBV28 and TRBJ2-5, reads DVKVTQSSRYLVKRTGEKVFLECVQDMDHENMFWYRQDPGLGLRLIYFSYDVKMKEKGDIPEGYSVSREKKERFSLILESASTNQTSMYLCASSLPQLAGETQYFGPGTRLLVL.

This chain joins TRBV5-4 and TRBJ1-6, with a possible D match to TRBD1 (6 bases). The V end was cut by 5 bases, the J end by 4 bases, with 7 bases between. From germline, CDR1 is SGHNT and CDR2 YYREEE (reference sequence). The CDR3 has 13 amino acids. This CDR3 is CASRQGYNSPLHF. The CDR3, as DNA: TGTGCCAGCAGACAGGGTTATAATTCACCCCTCCACTTT.

The rearrangement joins TRBV29-1 to TRBJ2-5, with 7 bases aligning to TRBD2. Germline lookup yields CDR1 SQVTM and CDR2 ANQGSEA. Trimming at V came to 6 bases and at J to 0 bases, leaving 13 bases not matched to a gene. The CDR3 is made up of 16 amino acids. CDR3 DNA: TGCAGCGTCCTGCCGAACGGGGGGATGTACCAAGAGACCCAGTACTTC. As protein: CSVLPNGGMYQETQYF.

The chain employs TRBV5-5 and TRBJ2-5, with D maybe TRBD1 (6 bases). Germline CDR1 reads SGHKS; CDR2 reads YYEKEE (reference sequence). Trimming pared 4 bases from V and 3 bases from J, leaving 10 bases between. The CDR3 spans 13 residues. The CDR3 DNA sequence: TGTGCCAGCAGCACCTGGACAGAAGAGACCCAGTACTTC. Protein product: CASSTWTEETQYF.

This clone came up a few times. The rearrangement joins TRBV12-2 to TRBJ2-7; TRBD2, the D gene given by the table, was not confirmed from the DNA. TRBV12-2 is annotated as a pseudogene. The CDR3 is 15 amino acids. CDR3 in amino acids: CASRGTSGNSYEQYF. In DNA form, the CDR3 reads TGTGCAAGTCGCGGGACTAGCGGGAACTCCTACGAGCAGTACTTC.

This clone was seen more than once but under ten times. The chain combines TRBV7-9 with TRBJ2-5, with 9 bases identical to TRBD1. Germline CDR1 is SEHNR and CDR2 is FQNEAQ (reference sequence). Trimming took 5 bases from V and 2 from J; bases not matched to a gene: 9. This CDR3 spans 16 amino acids. The CDR3 reads CASSHRQGDIQETQYF. The DNA for the CDR3 is TGTGCCAGCAGCCATAGACAGGGGGACATACAAGAGACCCAGTACTTC.

The chain recombines TRBV15 with TRBJ2-7; D is perhaps TRBD1 or TRBD2 (5 bases each). The CDR3 totals 15 residues. CDR1 LNHNV and CDR2 YYDKDF come from the germline V gene (reference sequence). V was pared by 1 base and J by 0 bases, with 10 bases between. In DNA, the CDR3 is TGTGCCACCAGCAGAGCGGGGCCTAACTCCTACGAGCAGTACTTC. Its translation is CATSRAGPNSYEQYF.

The chain carries TRBV2 and TRBJ2-1; D unresolved. Germline V lookup: CDR1 SNHLY, CDR2 FYNNEI. The CDR3 length is 15 residues. Trimming took 7 bases from V and 7 from J, leaving 20 bases between them. The CDR3, as DNA: TGTGCCAGCAAGGGTGCTCAGGCTAAGGGTAATGAGCAGTTCTTC. Its translation: CASKGAQAKGNEQFF.

The V and J genes are TRBV9 and TRBJ1-6, with D possibly TRBD1 on 6 matching bases. Germline V gene lookup returns CDR1 SGDLS and CDR2 YYNGEE. V was pared by 3 bases and J by 1 base, with 8 bases between. CDR3 length equals 15 residues. The CDR3 nucleotides are TGTGCCAGCAGCGAAACAGGGTCCTATAATTCACCCCTCCACTTT. Its translation: CASSETGSYNSPLHF.

The J gene is TRBJ2-3, the V gene TRBV7-2; the D is unclear. Trimming shortened V by 0 bases and J by 3 bases, and 10 bases separated the two germline ends. Germline CDR1 SGHTA, CDR2 FQGNSA. The CDR3 spans 15 residues. CDR3 loop: CASSLALVDTDTQYF. CDR3 sequence (DNA): TGTGCCAGCAGCTTAGCCCTGGTAGATACAGATACGCAGTATTTT.

The V gene is TRBV14, the J gene TRBJ1-1; 7 positions agree with TRBD1. The V segment lost 3 bases and the J segment 13 bases; nucleotides outside the gene matches: 11. From germline, CDR1 is SGHDN and CDR2 FVKESK. The CDR3 has 13 amino acids. As DNA, the CDR3 is TGTGCCAGCAGCCATGAAGGGGGCATTCAGATTTTCTTT. It yields the protein CASSHEGGIQIFF.

This chain joins TRBV29-1 and TRBJ1-1; 7 nucleotides match TRBD1. Germline values: CDR1 SQVTM, CDR2 ANQGSEA. V dropped 0 bases and J dropped 10; count of bases not matched to a gene: 5. The CDR3 sequence is 12 residues long. CDR3 in DNA: TGCAGCGTTGAAGAACAGGGGAAGGGAGCTTTCTTT. Encoded protein: CSVEEQGKGAFF.

The V gene is TRBV15, the J gene TRBJ2-7; the match to TRBD2 covers 8 bases. V gave up 5 bases and J gave up 3 bases; unmatched junction bases: 9. Germline lookup yields CDR1 LNHNV and CDR2 YYDKDF (reference sequence). This CDR3 has 15 residues. CDR3 DNA sequence: TGTGCCACCAGCGGAGGAGGGCTAGCGGGCTACGAGCAGTACTTC. Its translation: CATSGGGLAGYEQYF.

The chain couples TRBV5-1 to TRBJ2-1; perhaps TRBD1 as D (6 bases). The CDR3 covers 13 residues. The germline V gene has CDR1 SGHRS and CDR2 YFSETQ. V lost 0 bases and J 9 bases, leaving 10 bases between the germline ends. CDR3 region: CASSLAVGGEQFF. The CDR3 DNA reads as TGCGCCAGCAGCTTGGCCGTAGGGGGTGAGCAGTTCTTC.

The gene calls are TRBV5-1 and TRBJ1-4; weak D call: TRBD1 (6 bases). This CDR3 is built from 14 residues. Trimming removed 0 bases at V and 5 bases at J, with 8 bases between. In germline, CDR1 is SGHRS, CDR2 YFSETQ. The CDR3 DNA is TGCGCCAGCAGCTTGGATACAGGGAATGAAAAACTGTTTTTT. It yields the protein CASSLDTGNEKLFF.